This T cell receptor beta chain came from a study of T-cell reconstitution after alpha-beta-depleted transplantation in children listed by TCRdb under 2016. Concerning the study at large: The study quantitatively tracked T-cell immune reconstitution after TCRalphabeta/CD19-depleted allogeneic hematopoietic cell transplantation in children using TCR repertoire profiling.

Taken with the paper, the label for treatment or condition translates to: allogeneic hematopoietic cell transplantation with graft depleted of TCRalphabeta T cells and CD19 B cells. The children who served as transplant recipients had been given grafts of TCRalphabeta/CD19-depleted allogeneic hematopoietic cells. Library prep was done by PCR. The instrument was an Illumina HiSeq 2500. TCR libraries were prepared with molecular barcoding, using unique molecular identifiers to normalize TCRbeta repertoire quantification. TCRdb reran the public reads through fastp at Q25 and MiXCR, keeping productive beta chains. Rows with one shared CDR3 protein collapse into an entry with the most common genes and DNA. This sample is represented by about 980,000 distinct CDR3 sequences; about 29% of them were singletons. The ten largest make up over 25% of the sample. CDR1 and CDR2 were assigned from the germline V gene (reference sequence) as DFQATT and SNEGSKA. The CDR3 covers 14 residues, taking in both the cysteine and the phenylalanine. CDR3 DNA is the only sequence kept; it has 42 bases, read in frame from the first base. V loses 7 bases, J loses 4 bases, and the germline ends lie 20 bases apart.

General conclusions and limits of the study: The frequencies of hyperexpanded clones fell over the following months, and after one year, T-cell counts and TCRbeta diversity were mostly attributed to newly produced T cells. In some patients, the high TCRbeta diversity seen at day 60 was put down to recipient T cells and intrathymic progenitors that had survived conditioning. The apparently early alphabetaT-cell count recovery about two months after transplant was reportedly dependent on only several hundred rapidly expanded clones derived from non-depleted graft cells.

As to this clonotype: Its cognate antigen has yet to be identified. No qualities accompany the bases; no much larger clone lies one base away.

This specimen consisted of PBMCs, mostly from graft donor cells, obtained 360 days after TCRalphabeta/CD19-depleted stem cell transplant. The origin of this receptor is a boy under two years old who had a stem cell transplant for SCID, so the T cells may come from the graft donor. The rearrangement joined TRBV20-1 to TRBJ2-7; D gene: possibly TRBD1, on 5 matching bases. CDR3 region: CSGTPGQGRYEQYF. The DNA sequence reads TGCAGTGGAACCCCAGGGCAGGGAAGGTACGAGCAGTACTTC.